The 26 T cell receptor beta chains presented below share a single source sample, sequenced in a study of identifying expanded T cells in peripheral blood. The assay was immunoSEQ multiplex PCR, and TCRdb's table has in-frame clones only and misses some. The table records 100,000 to 150,000 clones, roughly 80% of them present only once. Material for sequencing was blood. These TCRs come from a person aged 18 to 75 in good health.

The chain links TRBV29-1 to TRBJ2-7; D tentatively reads TRBD1 or TRBD2 (5 bases each). The CDR3 is 12 amino acids. Germline CDR1 SQVTM, CDR2 ANQGSEA. V was cut by 7 bases and J by 2 bases, with 12 bases left in between. The CDR3 reads CSAWDGTYEQYF. CDR3 DNA sequence: TGCAGCGCCTGGGACGGGACCTACGAGCAGTACTTC.

V and J are TRBV7-9 and TRBJ1-1, with no clear D. Trimming cost V 3 bases and J 10 bases, with 9 bases left between them. CDR1 is SEHNR, CDR2 FQNEAQ, per germline (reference sequence). The CDR3 totals 11 residues. The CDR3 spells CASSLRSTAFF. In nucleotides, the CDR3 is TGTGCCAGCAGCTTGAGGTCTACAGCTTTCTTT.

The chain couples TRBV5-1 to TRBJ1-3; D may be TRBD1 (5 bases). Germline CDR1 is SGHRS and CDR2 is YFSETQ. Trimming left V 5 bases short and J 0 bases short, with 12 bases between. The CDR3 length is 15 residues. The CDR3, as DNA: TGCGCCAGCAGTCCAGGGAGCTTCTCTGGAAACACCATATATTTT. Its translation is CASSPGSFSGNTIYF.

The gene calls are TRBV18 and TRBJ1-5, with 7 positions matching TRBD1. V lost 6 bases and J lost 7; bases outside the gene matches: 6. The germline V gene has CDR1 KGHSH and CDR2 LQKENI. This CDR3 has 13 amino acids. CDR3 region: CASSDRDGQPQHF. For the CDR3, the DNA is TGTGCCAGCTCCGACAGGGATGGCCAGCCCCAGCATTTT.

This chain joins TRBV6-5 and TRBJ1-2; possibly TRBD1 for D (6 bases). The CDR3 is 15 amino acids. Per germline, CDR1 MNHEY and CDR2 SVGAGI. V was pared by 1 base and J by 8 bases, with 17 bases between. CDR3 sequence: CASSYYRGQNEGYTF. CDR3 bases: TGTGCCAGCAGTTACTATAGAGGACAGAATGAGGGCTACACCTTC.

In this sample, this clone is medium-sized. The J gene is TRBJ1-2, the V gene TRBV15; tentative D call: TRBD1 (5 bases). V lost 0 bases and J lost 0, with 5 bases in between. Per germline, CDR1 LNHNV and CDR2 YYDKDF (reference sequence). This CDR3 has 14 residues. The CDR3 DNA reads TGTGCCACCAGCAGAGAGGGGGCTAACTATGGCTACACCTTC. Translation gives CATSREGANYGYTF.

This clone occurred a few times. The rearrangement joins TRBV25-1 to TRBJ1-1, with D perhaps TRBD1 (6 bases). The ends were cut back, 5 bases at V and 8 bases at J, with 21 bases in the middle. The CDR3 is 15 residues long. Germline V gene sequence: CDR1 MGHDK, CDR2 SYGVNS. CDR3 nucleotides: TGTGCCAGCAGTCCCGGGGGGGGCTCCTGGCCGGAAGCTTTCTTT. Translated: CASSPGGGSWPEAFF.

This clone was seen only a few times. This chain joins TRBV27 and TRBJ2-1; 8 bases fit TRBD1. The trim removed 4 bases at V and 10 bases at J, leaving 3 bases unmatched. Germline CDR1 is MNHEY and CDR2 is SMNVEV (reference sequence). The CDR3 consists of 12 residues. CDR3: CASSSRTGEQFF. The DNA of the CDR3 is TGTGCCAGCAGTTCCCGGACAGGGGAGCAGTTCTTC.

This clone was seen a few times. J is TRBJ2-5 and V is TRBV14, with 9 bases lining up with TRBD1. There are 16 residues in the CDR3. The germline V gene has CDR1 SGHDN and CDR2 FVKESK. Germline trimming cut 3 bases from V and 5 bases from J; bases unmatched to any gene: 10. CDR3: CASSHRDREGWETQYF. CDR3 bases: TGTGCCAGCAGCCATAGGGACAGGGAAGGTTGGGAGACCCAGTACTTC. Drawing the rest from reference TRBV14 and TRBJ2-5, the complete variable domain is EAGVTQFPSHSVIEKGQTVTLRCDPISGHDNLYWYRRVMGKEIKFLLHFVKESKQDESGMPNNRFLAERTGGTYSTLKVQPAELEDSGVYFCASSHRDREGWETQYFGPGTRLLVL.

This clone came up once. The chain recombines TRBV9 with TRBJ2-5; no clear D. The CDR3 has 12 residues. Germline V lookup: CDR1 SGDLS, CDR2 YYNGEE. The ends were cut back, 3 bases at V and 1 base at J, with 4 bases in the middle. CDR3 DNA: TGTGCCAGCAGCGGGATCCAAGAGACCCAGTACTTC. Protein product: CASSGIQETQYF.

The V and J genes are TRBV2 and TRBJ1-1, with D maybe TRBD1 (5 bases). The germline gives CDR1 SNHLY, CDR2 FYNNEI. CDR3 length: 15 amino acids. Trimming shortened V by 5 bases and J by 1 base, and 14 bases separated the two germline ends. The CDR3 loop reads CASSQTTDRNTEAFF. DNA of the CDR3: TGTGCCAGCAGTCAAACTACAGACAGGAACACTGAAGCTTTCTTT.

The gene calls are TRBV7-6 and TRBJ2-5, with D maybe TRBD2 (5 bases). The V gene's germline CDR1 is SGHVS and CDR2 FNYEAQ. This CDR3 spans 13 amino acids. V lost 5 bases and J 0 bases, leaving 7 bases between the germline ends. The CDR3 DNA sequence: TGTGCCAGCAGCATCGGGGACCAAGAGACCCAGTACTTC. Protein: CASSIGDQETQYF.

The chain couples TRBV5-8 to TRBJ2-5, with a possible D match to TRBD1 (5 bases). Between the trimmed V and J ends, which lost 0 bases and 3 bases, there was a span of 21 bases. Germline-derived CDR1 and CDR2 are SGHTS and YDEGEE. This CDR3 contains 18 residues. The CDR3: CASSLGKGLKGQKETQYF. The CDR3 nucleotides read TGTGCCAGCAGCTTGGGTAAAGGATTAAAAGGACAAAAAGAGACCCAGTACTTC. The full variable domain, rest sourced from reference TRBV5-8 and TRBJ2-5, is EAGVTQSPTHLIKTRGQQATLRCSPISGHTSVYWYQQALGLGLQFLLWYDEGEERNRGNFPPRFSGRQFPNYSSELNVNALELEDSALYLCASSLGKGLKGQKETQYFGPGTRLLVL.

The CDR3 DNA is TGTGCCAGCAGCTTTAGCCTATGGGGCGATGGCACTGAAGCTTTCTTT. Translating gives CASSFSLWGDGTEAFF. This chain connects TRBV7-2 to TRBJ1-1; D might be TRBD1 (5 bases). V lost 3 bases to trimming and J lost 4 bases, with 18 bases between them. The CDR3 has 16 residues. Germline V gene sequence: CDR1 SGHTA, CDR2 FQGNSA.

The J gene is TRBJ1-1, the V gene TRBV7-9, with 7 bases matching TRBD1. CDR3 size: 13 residues. Germline V gene sequence: CDR1 SEHNR, CDR2 FQNEAQ (reference sequence). Trimming at V came to 4 bases and at J to 8 bases, leaving 7 bases not matched to a gene. DNA of the CDR3: TGTGCCAGCAGCTCGGTGGGGGGACAGGAAGCTTTCTTT. Its protein product is CASSSVGGQEAFF.

The chain carries TRBV2 and TRBJ2-3; TRBD1 might be the D (7 bases). Looked up from germline, CDR1 is SNHLY and CDR2 is FYNNEI. The CDR3 extends over 14 amino acids. V was pared by 7 bases and J by 2 bases, with 13 bases between. The CDR3 is CASTRDSPTDTQYF. DNA of the CDR3: TGTGCCAGCACGCGGGACAGCCCCACAGATACGCAGTATTTT.

This clone was recorded once. V gene TRBV6-1 combines with J gene TRBJ1-3; D not certain. The germline V and J ends were trimmed by 6 bases and 0 bases, with 6 bases remaining between them. The CDR3 covers 13 residues. In germline, CDR1 is MNHNS, CDR2 SASEGT. The CDR3 bases are TGTGCCAGCAGCGAATACTCTGGAAACACCATATATTTT. Translation gives CASSEYSGNTIYF.

The chain carries TRBV7-2 and TRBJ1-2; possibly TRBD1 for D (5 bases). This CDR3 is 14 amino acids long. The germline V gene has CDR1 SGHTA and CDR2 FQGNSA. The germline V and J ends were trimmed by 5 bases and 1 base, with 11 bases remaining between them. CDR3 nucleotide sequence: TGTGCCAGCAGCCGCCCCGGGGGTAACTATGGCTACACCTTC. The encoded protein is CASSRPGGNYGYTF.

The chain carries TRBV6-6 and TRBJ2-7; D remains ambiguous. The CDR3 is 13 residues long. Germline lookup yields CDR1 MNHNY and CDR2 SVGAGI (reference sequence). V lost 5 bases to trimming and J lost 5 bases, with 13 bases between them. This CDR3 reads CASSRKAEHEQYF. CDR3 DNA sequence: TGTGCCAGCAGTCGTAAGGCCGAGCACGAGCAGTACTTC.

This clone was counted once. This chain joins TRBV9 and TRBJ1-4; 7 bases fit TRBD1. V shed 0 bases and J 7 bases; nucleotides not matched to a gene: 9. CDR3 length: 16 residues. Germline CDR1 reads SGDLS; CDR2 reads YYNGEE. The CDR3 coding sequence is TGTGCCAGCAGCGTAGAGTGGGACAGTCTGATTGAAAAACTGTTTTTT. This gives the protein CASSVEWDSLIEKLFF.

In DNA, the CDR3 is TGTGCCAGCTTTCTCCTTAGGTGGCAGCCCCAGCATTTT. Translation gives CASFLLRWQPQHF. The chain carries TRBV21-1 and TRBJ1-5. TRBV21-1 is described as a pseudogene. This CDR3 contains 13 residues.

This chain joins TRBV5-1 and TRBJ1-2, with D possibly TRBD1 on 6 matching bases. Trimming took off 0 bases at V and 2 bases at J, with 8 bases between the two ends. CDR1 is SGHRS, CDR2 YFSETQ, per germline. This CDR3 contains 14 residues. The CDR3, as DNA: TGCGCCAGCAGCTTGGGGGACACGAACTATGGCTACACCTTC. This codes for CASSLGDTNYGYTF.

The chain couples TRBV27 to TRBJ2-7; the D is unclear. V shed 2 bases and J shed 1 base, with 12 bases lying between them. Germline assignment: CDR1 MNHEY and CDR2 SMNVEV (reference sequence). This CDR3 has 15 residues. In DNA form, the CDR3 reads TGTGCCAGCAGTTTAAAGAATGCTCCTTCCTACGAGCAGTACTTC. It codes for CASSLKNAPSYEQYF.

A word on this clone: Different DNA sequences within this sample yield the same CDR3. The chain recombines TRBV6-5 with TRBJ1-5; D is undetermined. Germline CDR1 MNHEY, CDR2 SVGAGI. Trimming stripped 3 bases from V and 0 bases from J, with 3 bases between. This CDR3 spans 13 amino acids. CDR3 loop: CASSYNSNQPQHF. The CDR3 DNA reads TGTGCCAGCAGTTATAATAGCAATCAGCCCCAGCATTTT.

This chain uses TRBV10-3 with TRBJ1-2; D is possibly TRBD1 (6 bases). The CDR3 has 15 residues. V was cut by 4 bases and J by 1 base, with 13 bases left in between. CDR1 and CDR2 (germline): ENHRY, SYGVKD. The CDR3 reads CAISGATGNNYGYTF. Written as DNA, the CDR3 is TGTGCCATCAGTGGGGCGACAGGCAATAACTATGGCTACACCTTC.

The chain combines TRBV4-1 with TRBJ1-1; D gene ambiguous. The CDR3 runs 14 residues. CDR1 is MGHRA and CDR2 is YSYEKL in the germline V gene. The V end was cut by 0 bases, the J end by 8 bases, with 13 bases between. The CDR3 loop is CASSQDRRDNEAFF. CDR3 nucleotides: TGCGCCAGCAGCCAAGATCGGAGGGATAACGAAGCTTTCTTT.